This TCR beta chain was sequenced in a study of tumor-infiltrating lymphocytes in primary liver carcinoma. Study outcomes and limitations: Blood's top-250-clone fraction was significantly lower than that of tumors (p = 0.039). The overlap of tumor-adjacent and tumor-blood pairs was smaller than that of tumor region pairs.

As to this clonotype: The target antigen is unknown.

Constant-region priming of about 0.5 ug total RNA yielded TCR beta cDNA. Investigators got TCR beta libraries out of three nested multiplex PCR rounds, done with slightly modified ARM-PCR. TCRdb analysed the multiplex PCR reads with MiXCR anew, one entry per CDR3 protein. The sample has under 200,000 distinct CDR3 sequences, less than 70% seen once. Out of unsorted whole blood came the blood RNA, and germline DNA was extracted as well. The receptor was derived from a woman aged 55-70 years with primary liver carcinoma and hepatitis B virus infection. The sample comprised peripheral blood.

The CDR3 nucleotides read TGTGCCAGCAGCTACGGGAGGACCTCGGGAAGCGAGCAGTACTTC. Translated, it gives CASSYGRTSGSEQYF. The V call is TRBV11-2, the J call TRBJ2-7; 7 bases align to TRBD2. V lost 4 bases, J lost 6 bases, and 12 bases stayed unmatched. The germline V gene has CDR1 SGHAT and CDR2 FQNNGV. The CDR3 consists of 15 residues.